Detailed here is one TCR beta chain. Its antigen is unknown. Base qualities were left out, and no much larger clone turns up one base away. Taken from the germline V gene, the CDR1 and CDR2 loops are MNHGY and SAAAGT. The CDR3, cysteine through phenylalanine, is 15 amino acids long. The entry retains the CDR3 DNA only, 45 bases that are in frame from base 1. The V end gives up 6 bases and the J end 3 bases, leaving 7 bases in the junction not matched to a gene. These data are taken from a study of primary melanoma T cells and metastatic recurrence (dated by TCRdb to the early 2020s). Concerning the study at large: The cohort consisted of around 180 primary melanomas of stage T2 to T4, each more than 1 mm thick. Whether patient outcome could be predicted by T-cell fraction and T-cell repertoire clonality in primary melanoma tumors was the question this study put to the test. The T-cell fraction measured by TCR beta sequencing was weighed against progression-free survival, the clinical outcome chosen for the comparison. Histopathological grading of tumor-infiltrating lymphocytes was compared with the T-cell fraction derived from sequencing.

Each patient's primary melanoma had been surgically resected and was viewed as potentially curable, though still at risk of metastatic recurrence. Library preparation used the immunoSEQ multiplex PCR assay. Primary melanoma tumor tissue was subjected to high-throughput sequencing of the T-cell receptor beta chain. In the authors' own workflow: Repertoire analyses included TCRB CDR3 sharing between samples and the distribution of insertions and deletions. A gradient-boosted model ranked the predictive value of the T-cell fraction against histopathological variables. TCRdb mirrors the immuneACCESS table, restricted to in-frame sequences. Some clones are absent from its copies; in checked studies, under half trace to an unresolved V gene, and the reason for the others is unknown. V, J and clone size are those of that table, while D and trimming were read from the DNA. The sample contains just over 1,500 clones, around four fifths of them found a single time. 30% to 35% of the sample belongs to the ten largest clones.

Results the study describes overall, beyond this receptor: Tumor T-cell fraction was reported to predict progression-free survival independently of thickness, ulceration, mitotic rate and age. Adding T-cell fraction to tumor thickness reportedly improved progression-free survival prediction more than adding any other histopathological variable. A T-cell fraction above 20% appeared protective regardless of ulceration status, mitotic rate or nodal disease. The authors presented an effective T-cell-mediated antitumor response in primary melanoma only as a suggestion and not as a demonstrated mechanism.

The chain is encoded by TRBV6-8 joined to TRBJ2-3, and TRBD2 aligns with 9 junction nucleotides. The sample comprised melanoma tumor tissue. The sequence came from a human donor with melanoma. The base sequence is TGTGCCAGCAGGACGTCGCTAGCGGGGACAGATACGCAGTATTTT. Its protein reads: CASRTSLAGTDTQYF.